This section outlines one T cell receptor beta chain sequence together with its context. Method: immunoSEQ multiplex PCR; TCRdb's copy keeps in-frame clones and lacks some. The sample contains about 380,000 clones, 90% of which appear only once. These data come from a study of blood T cell repertoires in COVID-19. CDR1 and CDR2 (germline): MNHEY, SMNVEV (reference sequence). This CDR3 comprises 15 residues. J was trimmed by 3 bases and V by 2 bases; bases with no gene match: 5. The source of this sequence is a man between 18 and 35 years old with active or convalescent COVID-19. The genes are TRBV27 and TRBJ1-1; 8 positions agree with TRBD1. Sequencing was performed on peripheral blood. For the CDR3, the DNA is TGTGCCAGCAGTTTAGCAGGGGGCTGGGACACTGAAGCTTTCTTT. This encodes CASSLAGGWDTEAFF.